This T cell receptor (beta chain) was sequenced for a study of vaccination effects on CD4 cells after COVID-19 (dated by TCRdb to 2022 to 2024). Broadly, across the study: In the ViraFEST assay, PBMC were stimulated with viral peptide pools, and TCR sequencing was then used to find antigen-specific CD4+ T cell clonotypes based on their expansion. A few million PBMC per well were cultured with approximately 10 ug/ml peptides in IMDM containing roughly 5% human AB serum, 8.5 to 10 IU/ml IL-2 and gentamicin. Each participant got two doses of an mRNA SARS-CoV-2 vaccine, either BNT162b2 or mRNA-1273. SARS-CoV-2 spike-specific CD4+ TCR repertoires from before and after mRNA vaccination were compared in COVID-19 convalescent patients and in infection-naive vaccine recipients. Cultures from other donors in the study were sequenced using the Oncomine TCR Beta short-read assay on an Illumina iSeq 100. A total of 10 COVID-19 convalescent patients and a handful of SARS-CoV-2-naive healthy vaccine recipients were included in the full study.

About this clone: Its antigen specificity is not known. Base qualities are missing; no much larger clone stands one base away.

After less than eleven days of culture, CD4+ T cells were isolated with the EasySep CD4+ T cell isolation kit. The absence of prior SARS-CoV-2 infection in healthy vaccine recipients was confirmed by negative nucleocapsid antibodies before and after vaccination. Half of the culture medium was replaced with fresh IL-2-containing medium on days 3 and 7. Unless otherwise noted, each peptide stimulation condition was cultured in triplicate wells. Using Ficoll-Paque Plus gradient centrifugation, PBMC were separated from whole blood and then either used fresh or cryopreserved at -140C. Genomic DNA was extracted from cultured CD4+ T cells with the QIAamp micro DNA kit. Libraries were built with the immunoSEQ multiplex PCR assay. TCR beta CDR3 sequencing was performed on DNA from the cultured, isolated CD4+ T cells. Per the authors' processing: Non-productive TCR sequences were discarded, and reads were trimmed to the CDR3 region, with only CDR3s of 7 or more amino acids retained. The MANAFEST web app was used to identify antigen-specific clonotypes by comparing expansion in peptide wells with expansion in reference cultures. To count as positive, a clone had to show expansion at FDR<0.05 compared with the reference and with all other wells, an odds ratio above 5, and a frequency above 0.1% in two replicate wells. Cross-reactive clonotypes were defined as significantly expanded in SARS-CoV-2 spike wells and in at least one common cold coronavirus spike condition. CDR3 similarity was assessed by Levenshtein distance using the stringdist R package, and unrooted trees were constructed with ape in R 3.6.1. TCRdb obtained this table from immuneACCESS and retained in-frame rearrangements with V and J assigned. These tables miss some clones; where compared with another copy, unresolved V genes account for less than half of the shortfall, and the remainder is unexplained. V, J and clone size reflect that table, while D and trimming were determined from the DNA. The sample table contains 45,000 to 75,000 clones; only one count was recorded for about 80% of them. The biggest ten clones account for 3% of the sample.

Overall results and qualifications from the work: In healthy vaccine recipients, vaccine-induced clones were almost all SARS-CoV-2 mono-reactive, with only 1 of 255 being cross-reactive with common cold coronaviruses. The study was limited by a small number of convalescent patients, and early post-infection timepoints were lacking. Marked clonal contraction was observed in both infection-induced and vaccine-induced clones at late post-vaccination timepoints, consistent with waning T cell responses.

Based on the germline V gene, the CDR1 and CDR2 sequences are SGDLS and YYNGEE. Trimming takes 0 bases from V and 5 bases from J, and the germline ends sit 17 bases apart. The CDR3 covers 16 residues, taking in both the cysteine and the phenylalanine. Here the CDR3 DNA is all that survives: 48 bases in frame from base 1. Sample: CD4+ T cells from PBMCs cultured without peptide, taken before COVID-19 vaccination. Recombination linked TRBV9 to TRBJ2-5; the D gene could be TRBD1 or TRBD2, each one agreeing over 5 bases. The clonotype was recovered from a human donor who received a COVID-19 vaccine. The DNA is TGTGCCAGCAGCGTAGCTGGGACGTACCCCGCGGAGACCCAGTACTTC. This sequence encodes CASSVAGTYPAETQYF.